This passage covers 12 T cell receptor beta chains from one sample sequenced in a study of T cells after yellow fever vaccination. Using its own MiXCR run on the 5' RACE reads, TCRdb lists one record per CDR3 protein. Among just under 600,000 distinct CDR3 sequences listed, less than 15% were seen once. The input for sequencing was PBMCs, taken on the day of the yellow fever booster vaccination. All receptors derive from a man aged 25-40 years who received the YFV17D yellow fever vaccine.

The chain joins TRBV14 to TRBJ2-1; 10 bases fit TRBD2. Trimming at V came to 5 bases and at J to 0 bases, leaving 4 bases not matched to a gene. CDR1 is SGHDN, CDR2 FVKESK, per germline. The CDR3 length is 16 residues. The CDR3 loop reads CASSWTSGSSYNEQFF. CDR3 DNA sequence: TGTGCCAGCAGCTGGACTAGCGGAAGCTCCTACAATGAGCAGTTCTTC.

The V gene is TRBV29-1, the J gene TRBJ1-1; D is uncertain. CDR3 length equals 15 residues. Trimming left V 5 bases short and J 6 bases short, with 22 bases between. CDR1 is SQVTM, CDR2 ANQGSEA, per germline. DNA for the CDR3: TGCAGCGTTACCTCTGGTCCCTTGGGAGGTTCTGAAGCTTTCTTT. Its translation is CSVTSGPLGGSEAFF.

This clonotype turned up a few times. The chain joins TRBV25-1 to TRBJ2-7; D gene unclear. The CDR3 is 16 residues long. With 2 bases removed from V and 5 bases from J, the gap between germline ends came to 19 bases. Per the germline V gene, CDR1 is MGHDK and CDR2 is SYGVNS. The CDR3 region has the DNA TGTGCCAGCAGTGAAGTGGACCAGGATGGGGTCGACGAGCAGTACTTC. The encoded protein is CASSEVDQDGVDEQYF.

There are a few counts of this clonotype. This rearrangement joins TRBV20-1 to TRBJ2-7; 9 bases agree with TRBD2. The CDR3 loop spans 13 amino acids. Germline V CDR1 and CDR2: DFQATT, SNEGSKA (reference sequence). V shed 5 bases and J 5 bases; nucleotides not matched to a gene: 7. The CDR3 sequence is CSAHSGSQHEQYF. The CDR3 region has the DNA TGCAGTGCTCATAGCGGGAGTCAGCACGAGCAGTACTTC.

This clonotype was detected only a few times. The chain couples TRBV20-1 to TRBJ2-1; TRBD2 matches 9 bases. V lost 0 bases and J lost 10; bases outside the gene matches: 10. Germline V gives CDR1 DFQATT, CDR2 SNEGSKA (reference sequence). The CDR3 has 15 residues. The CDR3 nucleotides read TGCAGTGCTAGAGAAGGGGATAGCGGGAGAGGCGAGCAGTTCTTC. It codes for CSAREGDSGRGEQFF.

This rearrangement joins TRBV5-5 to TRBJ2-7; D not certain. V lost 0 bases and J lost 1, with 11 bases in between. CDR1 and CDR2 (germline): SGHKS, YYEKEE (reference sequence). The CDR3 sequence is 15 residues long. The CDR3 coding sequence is TGTGCCAGCAGCTTGGGCCCTGATGGGTCCTACGAGCAGTACTTC. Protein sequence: CASSLGPDGSYEQYF.

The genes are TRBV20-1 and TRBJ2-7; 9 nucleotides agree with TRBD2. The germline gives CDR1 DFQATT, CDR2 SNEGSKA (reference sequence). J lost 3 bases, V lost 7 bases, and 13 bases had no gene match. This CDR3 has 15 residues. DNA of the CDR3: TGCAGTGTAACTTCAGGGCTAGCGGGGAGCTACGAGCAGTACTTC. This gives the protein CSVTSGLAGSYEQYF.

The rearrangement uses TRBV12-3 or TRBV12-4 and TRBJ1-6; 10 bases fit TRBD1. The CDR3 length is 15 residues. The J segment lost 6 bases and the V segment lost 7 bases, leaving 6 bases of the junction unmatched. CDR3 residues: CASTSGDRGNSPLHF. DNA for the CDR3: TGTGCCAGCACCTCGGGGGACAGGGGTAATTCACCCCTCCACTTT.

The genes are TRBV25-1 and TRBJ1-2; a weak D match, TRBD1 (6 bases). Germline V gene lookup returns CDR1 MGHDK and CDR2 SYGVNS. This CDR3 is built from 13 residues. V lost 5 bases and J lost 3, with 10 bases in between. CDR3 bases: TGTGCCAGCAGTAACACAGGGCACTATGGCTACACCTTC. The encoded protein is CASSNTGHYGYTF.

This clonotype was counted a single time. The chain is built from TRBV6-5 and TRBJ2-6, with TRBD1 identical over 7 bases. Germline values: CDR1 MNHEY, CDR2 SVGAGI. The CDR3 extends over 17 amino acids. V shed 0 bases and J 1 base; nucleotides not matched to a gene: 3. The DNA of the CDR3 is TGTGCCAGCAGTTACTCGACAGGGTCGTCTGGGGCCAACGTCCTGACTTTC. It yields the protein CASSYSTGSSGANVLTF.

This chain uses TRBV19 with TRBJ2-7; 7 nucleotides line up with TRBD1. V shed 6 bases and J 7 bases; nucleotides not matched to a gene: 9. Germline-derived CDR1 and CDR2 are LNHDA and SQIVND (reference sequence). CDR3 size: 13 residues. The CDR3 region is CASRAQGMGEQYF. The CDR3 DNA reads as TGTGCCAGTAGAGCACAGGGGATGGGAGAGCAGTACTTC.

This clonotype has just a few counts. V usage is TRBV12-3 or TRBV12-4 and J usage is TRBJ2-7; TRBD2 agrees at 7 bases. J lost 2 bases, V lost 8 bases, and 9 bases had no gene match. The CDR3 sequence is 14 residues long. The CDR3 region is CASGAGRGAYEQYF. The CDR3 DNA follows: TGTGCCAGCGGGGCTGGACGGGGGGCCTACGAGCAGTACTTC.